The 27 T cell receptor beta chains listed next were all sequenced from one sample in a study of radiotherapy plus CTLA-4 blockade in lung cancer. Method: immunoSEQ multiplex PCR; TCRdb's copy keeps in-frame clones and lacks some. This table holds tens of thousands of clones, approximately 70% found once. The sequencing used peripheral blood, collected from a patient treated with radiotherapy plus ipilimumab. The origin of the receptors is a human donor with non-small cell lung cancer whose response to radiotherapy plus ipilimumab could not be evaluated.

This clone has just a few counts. CDR3: CAWRRYSSYEQYF. The CDR3 DNA reads as TGTGCCTGGAGGCGATATAGCTCCTACGAGCAGTACTTC. V gene TRBV30 combines with J gene TRBJ2-7, with D hard to call. Per the germline V gene, CDR1 is GTSNPN and CDR2 is SVGIG (reference sequence). The CDR3 spans 13 residues. V dropped 3 bases and J dropped 0 bases, with 9 bases sitting between them.

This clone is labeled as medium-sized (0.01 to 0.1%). CDR3 DNA sequence: TGTGCCAGCAGCTTAGGAGCGGGAGATGGCTACGAGCAGTACTTC. It codes for CASSLGAGDGYEQYF. The chain has TRBV7-6 and TRBJ2-7; 8 bases line up with TRBD2. The junction had 5 bases not matched to a gene; V was cut back by 1 base and J by 3 bases. Germline V gene data show CDR1 as SGHVS and CDR2 as FNYEAQ. The CDR3 has 15 amino acids.

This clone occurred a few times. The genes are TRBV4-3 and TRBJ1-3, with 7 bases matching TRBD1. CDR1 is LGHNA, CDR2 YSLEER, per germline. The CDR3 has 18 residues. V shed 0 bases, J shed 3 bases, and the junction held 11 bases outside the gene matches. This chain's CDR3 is CASSQDTADREIGNTIYF. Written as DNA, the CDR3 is TGCGCCAGCAGCCAAGATACGGCCGACAGGGAGATTGGAAACACCATATATTTT.

As DNA, the CDR3 is TGTGCCAGCAGGACGGACAGTTACGAGCAGTACTTC. This sequence encodes CASRTDSYEQYF. The V gene is TRBV6-5, the J gene TRBJ2-7; D perhaps matches TRBD1 (6 bases). V was trimmed by 6 bases and J by 4 bases, leaving 10 bases between them. CDR1 MNHEY and CDR2 SVGAGI come from the germline V gene. The length of the CDR3 is 12 residues.

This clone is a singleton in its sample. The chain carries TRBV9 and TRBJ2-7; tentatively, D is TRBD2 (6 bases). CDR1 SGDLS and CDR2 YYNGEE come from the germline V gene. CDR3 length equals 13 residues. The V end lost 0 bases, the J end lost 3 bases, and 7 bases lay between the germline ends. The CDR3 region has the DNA TGTGCCAGCAGCGTAGGGGGGGACTACGAGCAGTACTTC. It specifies CASSVGGDYEQYF.

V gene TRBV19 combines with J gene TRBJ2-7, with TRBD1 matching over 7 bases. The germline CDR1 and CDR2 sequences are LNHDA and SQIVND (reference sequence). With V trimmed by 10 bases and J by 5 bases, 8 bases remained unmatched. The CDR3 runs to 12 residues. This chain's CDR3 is CATLGGWNEQYF. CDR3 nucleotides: TGTGCCACCCTAGGGGGCTGGAACGAGCAGTACTTC.

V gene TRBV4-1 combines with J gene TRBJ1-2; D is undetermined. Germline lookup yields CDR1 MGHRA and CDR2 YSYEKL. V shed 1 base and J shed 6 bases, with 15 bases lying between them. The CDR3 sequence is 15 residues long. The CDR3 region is CASSQAGSSIDGYTF. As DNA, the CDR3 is TGCGCCAGCAGCCAAGCCGGGTCATCGATCGATGGCTACACCTTC.

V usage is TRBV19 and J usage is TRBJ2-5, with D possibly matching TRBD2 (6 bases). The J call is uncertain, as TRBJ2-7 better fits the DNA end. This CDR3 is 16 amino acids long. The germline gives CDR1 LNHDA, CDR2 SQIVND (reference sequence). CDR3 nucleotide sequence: TGTGCCAGTCGGAAGGCTAGCGACCTACACCCGTACGAGCAGTACTTC. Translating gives CASRKASDLHPYEQYF.

The CDR3 here is CASIDGARYNEQFF. The CDR3 nucleotides are TGTGCCAGCATCGATGGGGCAAGATACAATGAGCAGTTCTTC. The gene calls are TRBV21-1 and TRBJ2-1; the table names TRBD1, a call not compared with the DNA. TRBV21-1 is an annotated pseudogene. The CDR3 spans 14 residues.

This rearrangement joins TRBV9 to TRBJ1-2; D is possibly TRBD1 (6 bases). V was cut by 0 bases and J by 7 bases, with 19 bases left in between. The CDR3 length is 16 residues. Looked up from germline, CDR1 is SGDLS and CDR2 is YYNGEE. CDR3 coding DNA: TGTGCCAGCAGCGTAGGTTCCGGCTCTTTCAGGGGTGGCTACACCTTC. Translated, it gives CASSVGSGSFRGGYTF.

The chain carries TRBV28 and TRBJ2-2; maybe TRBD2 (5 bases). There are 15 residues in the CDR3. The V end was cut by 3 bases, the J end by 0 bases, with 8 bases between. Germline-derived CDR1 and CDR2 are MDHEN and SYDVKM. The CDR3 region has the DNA TGTGCCAGCAGTTTTCGGGGTACGAACACCGGGGAGCTGTTTTTT. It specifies CASSFRGTNTGELFF.

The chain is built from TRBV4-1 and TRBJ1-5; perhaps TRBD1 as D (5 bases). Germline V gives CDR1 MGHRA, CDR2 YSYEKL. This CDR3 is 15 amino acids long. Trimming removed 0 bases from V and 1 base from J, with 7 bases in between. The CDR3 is CASSQDQGSNQPQHF. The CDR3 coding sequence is TGCGCCAGCAGCCAAGACCAGGGAAGCAATCAGCCCCAGCATTTT.

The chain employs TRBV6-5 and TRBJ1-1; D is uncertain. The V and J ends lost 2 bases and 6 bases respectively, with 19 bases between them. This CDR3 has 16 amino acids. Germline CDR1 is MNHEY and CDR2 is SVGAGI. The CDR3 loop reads CASSYLENQLGSEAFF. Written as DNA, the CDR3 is TGTGCCAGCAGTTACCTGGAAAATCAGTTGGGCTCTGAAGCTTTCTTT.

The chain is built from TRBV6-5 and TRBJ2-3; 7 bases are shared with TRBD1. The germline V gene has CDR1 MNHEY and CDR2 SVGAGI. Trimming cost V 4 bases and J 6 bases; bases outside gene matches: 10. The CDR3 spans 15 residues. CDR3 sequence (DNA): TGTGCCAGCAGTTTTACCTGGACAGGACTGGATACGCAGTATTTT. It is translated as CASSFTWTGLDTQYF.

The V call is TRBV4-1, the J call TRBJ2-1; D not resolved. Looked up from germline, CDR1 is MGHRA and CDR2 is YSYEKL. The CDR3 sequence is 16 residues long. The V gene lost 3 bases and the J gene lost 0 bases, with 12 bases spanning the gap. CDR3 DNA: TGCGCCAGCAGCCAGAAGCAGGCGAGCTCCTACAATGAGCAGTTCTTC. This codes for CASSQKQASSYNEQFF.

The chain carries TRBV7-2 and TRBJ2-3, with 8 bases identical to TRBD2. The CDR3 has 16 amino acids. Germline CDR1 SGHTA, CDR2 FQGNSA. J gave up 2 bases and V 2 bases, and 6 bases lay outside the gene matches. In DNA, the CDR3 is TGTGCCAGCAGCTTATTAGGCGGGGGGATCACAGATACGCAGTATTTT. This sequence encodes CASSLLGGGITDTQYF.

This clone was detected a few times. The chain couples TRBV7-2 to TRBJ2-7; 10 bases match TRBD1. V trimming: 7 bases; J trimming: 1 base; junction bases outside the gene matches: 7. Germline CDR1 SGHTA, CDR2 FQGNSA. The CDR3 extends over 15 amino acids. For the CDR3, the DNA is TGTGCCAGCAAAACCGGGACAGGGGATTCCTACGAGCAGTACTTC. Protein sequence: CASKTGTGDSYEQYF.

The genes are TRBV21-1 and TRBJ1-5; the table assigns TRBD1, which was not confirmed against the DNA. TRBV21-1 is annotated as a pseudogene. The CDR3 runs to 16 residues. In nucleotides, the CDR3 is TGTGCCAGCAGCAAAGGGGGGCACAATAGCAATCAGCCCCAGCATTTT. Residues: CASSKGGHNSNQPQHF.

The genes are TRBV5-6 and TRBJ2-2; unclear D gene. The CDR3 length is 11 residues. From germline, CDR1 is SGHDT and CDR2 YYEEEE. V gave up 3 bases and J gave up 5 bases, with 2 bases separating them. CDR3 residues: CASSSTGELFF. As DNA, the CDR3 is TGTGCCAGCAGCTCGACCGGGGAGCTGTTTTTT.

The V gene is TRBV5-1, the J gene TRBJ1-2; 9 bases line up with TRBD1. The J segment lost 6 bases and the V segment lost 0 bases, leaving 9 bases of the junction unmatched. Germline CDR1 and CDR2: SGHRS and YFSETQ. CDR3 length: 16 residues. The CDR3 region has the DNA TGCGCCAGCAGCTTGGGGCCGGGACAGGGAATAAATGGCTACACCTTC. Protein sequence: CASSLGPGQGINGYTF.

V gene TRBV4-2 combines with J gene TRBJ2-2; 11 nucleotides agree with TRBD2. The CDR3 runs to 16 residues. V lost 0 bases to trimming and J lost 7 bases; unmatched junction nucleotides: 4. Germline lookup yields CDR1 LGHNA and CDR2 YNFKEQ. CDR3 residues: CASSQDLAGGNGELFF. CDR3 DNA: TGTGCCAGCAGCCAAGATTTAGCGGGAGGGAACGGGGAGCTGTTTTTT.

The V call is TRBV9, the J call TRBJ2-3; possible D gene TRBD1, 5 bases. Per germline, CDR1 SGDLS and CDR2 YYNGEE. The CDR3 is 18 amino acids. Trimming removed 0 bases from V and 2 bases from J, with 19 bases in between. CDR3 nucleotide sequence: TGTGCCAGCAGCGTAGGTGTGAGTGGGGCAGGCGCCACAGATACGCAGTATTTT. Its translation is CASSVGVSGAGATDTQYF.

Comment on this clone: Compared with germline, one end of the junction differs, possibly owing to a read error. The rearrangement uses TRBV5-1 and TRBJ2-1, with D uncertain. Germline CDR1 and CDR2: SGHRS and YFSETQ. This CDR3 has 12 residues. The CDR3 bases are TGCGCCAGCAGCTTGGGTTTATCTCCCCGTGTCTTC. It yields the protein CASSLGLSPRVF.

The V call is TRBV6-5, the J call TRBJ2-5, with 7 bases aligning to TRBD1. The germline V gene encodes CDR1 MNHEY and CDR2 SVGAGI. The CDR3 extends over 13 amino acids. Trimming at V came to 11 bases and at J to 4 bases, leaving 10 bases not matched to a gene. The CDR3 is CALGRAGGETQYF. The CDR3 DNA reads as TGTGCCCTCGGACGGGCAGGGGGAGAGACCCAGTACTTC.

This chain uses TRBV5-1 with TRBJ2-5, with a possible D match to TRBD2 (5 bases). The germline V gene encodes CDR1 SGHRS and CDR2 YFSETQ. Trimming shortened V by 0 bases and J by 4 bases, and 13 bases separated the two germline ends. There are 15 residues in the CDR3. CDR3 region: CASSLVPLGGETQYF. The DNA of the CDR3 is TGCGCCAGCAGCTTGGTCCCTCTTGGAGGAGAGACCCAGTACTTC.

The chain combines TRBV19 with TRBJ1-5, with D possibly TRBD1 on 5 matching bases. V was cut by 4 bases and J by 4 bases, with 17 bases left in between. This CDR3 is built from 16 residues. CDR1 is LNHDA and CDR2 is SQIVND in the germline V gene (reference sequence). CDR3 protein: CASSTLEGRPNQPQHF. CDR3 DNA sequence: TGTGCCAGTAGTACGTTGGAGGGGCGCCCGAATCAGCCCCAGCATTTT. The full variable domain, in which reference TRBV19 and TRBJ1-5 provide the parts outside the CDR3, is DGGITQSPKYLFRKEGQNVTLSCEQNLNHDAMYWYRQDPGQGLRLIYYSQIVNDFQKGDIAEGYSVSREKKESFPLTVTSAQKNPTAFYLCASSTLEGRPNQPQHFGDGTRLSIL.

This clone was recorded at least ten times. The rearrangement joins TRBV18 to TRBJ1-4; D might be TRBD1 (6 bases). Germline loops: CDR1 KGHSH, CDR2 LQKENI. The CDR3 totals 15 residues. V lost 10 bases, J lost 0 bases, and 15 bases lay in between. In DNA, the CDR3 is TGTGCCAACTCGGAACAGGGCACAACTAATGAAAAACTGTTTTTT. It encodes CANSEQGTTNEKLFF.